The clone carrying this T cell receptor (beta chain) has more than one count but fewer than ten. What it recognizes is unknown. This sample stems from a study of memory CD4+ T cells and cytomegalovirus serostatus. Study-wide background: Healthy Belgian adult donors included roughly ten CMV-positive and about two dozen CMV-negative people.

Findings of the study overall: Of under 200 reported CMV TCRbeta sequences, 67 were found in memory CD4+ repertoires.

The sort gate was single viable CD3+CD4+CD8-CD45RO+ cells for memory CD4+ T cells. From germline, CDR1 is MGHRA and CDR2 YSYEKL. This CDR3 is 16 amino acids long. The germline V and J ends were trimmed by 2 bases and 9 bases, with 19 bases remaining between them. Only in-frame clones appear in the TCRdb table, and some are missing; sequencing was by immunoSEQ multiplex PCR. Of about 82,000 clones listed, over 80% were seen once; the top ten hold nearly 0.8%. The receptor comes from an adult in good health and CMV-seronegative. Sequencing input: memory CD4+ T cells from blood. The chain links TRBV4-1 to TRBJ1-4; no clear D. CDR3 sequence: CASSQMFGNTVKKLFF. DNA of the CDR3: TGCGCCAGCAGCCAAATGTTTGGGAACACTGTGAAAAAACTGTTTTTT.